This is a list of T cell receptor beta chains from one sample in a study of cytomegalovirus exposure and HLA in healthy donors. Produced via immunoSEQ multiplex PCR; TCRdb's table is partial and in-frame only. The sample holds about 210,000 clones, roughly 82% seen once. Sequences were obtained from PBMCs. The receptor set was obtained from a man aged 35 to 55 in good health and CMV-seropositive. Both conserved end residues are part of each CDR3. D genes are given only for firm matches. Clone sizes are given selectively: once, few, many, or a class where the clone is expanded.

v_call: TRBV5-6
d_call: TRBD1
clone_size: few
j_call: TRBJ1-1
cdr3_nt: TGTGCCAGCAGCCGGACAGGTCTGAACACTGAAGCTTTCTTT
cdr3_aa: CASSRTGLNTEAFF

v_call: TRBV11-3
d_call: TRBD1
clone_size: -
j_call: TRBJ1-1
cdr3_nt: TGTGCCAGCAGGCAACAGGGGTCTGAAGCTTTCTTT
cdr3_aa: CASRQQGSEAFF

v_call: TRBV4-1
d_call: TRBD2
clone_size: -
j_call: TRBJ2-2
cdr3_nt: TGCGCCAGCAGCCTAGCGGGATCCGGGGAGCTGTTTTTT
cdr3_aa: CASSLAGSGELFF

v_call: TRBV9
d_call: TRBD1
clone_size: -
j_call: TRBJ2-1
cdr3_nt: TGTGCCAGCAGCGTAGGGGTTTGGGGGACAGGGGGCTACCACCATGAGCAGTTCTTC
cdr3_aa: CASSVGVWGTGGYHHEQFF

v_call: TRBV5-6
d_call: TRBD1
clone_size: -
j_call: TRBJ1-3
cdr3_nt: TGTGCCAGCAGCCCGGACAGGGAAAACACCATATATTTT
cdr3_aa: CASSPDRENTIYF

v_call: TRBV11-2
d_call: -
clone_size: few
j_call: TRBJ1-3
cdr3_nt: TGTGCCAGCAGCCCCCAGGTCTCTGGAAACACCATATATTTT
cdr3_aa: CASSPQVSGNTIYF

v_call: TRBV29-1
d_call: -
clone_size: -
j_call: TRBJ1-2
cdr3_nt: TGCAGCGTTGCTCCCCAGTCTAGGGGCTACACCTTC
cdr3_aa: CSVAPQSRGYTF

v_call: TRBV27
d_call: TRBD1
clone_size: -
j_call: TRBJ2-2
cdr3_nt: TGTGCCAGCAGTTACAGGGGTCGAACCGGGGAGCTGTTTTTT
cdr3_aa: CASSYRGRTGELFF

v_call: TRBV5-6
d_call: -
clone_size: -
j_call: TRBJ1-1
cdr3_nt: TGTGCCAGCAGCTTGGCGTCGGCTGAAGCTTTCTTT
cdr3_aa: CASSLASAEAFF

v_call: TRBV19
d_call: TRBD2
clone_size: -
j_call: TRBJ2-7
cdr3_nt: TGTGCCAGTAGTATAGTTGCTAGCGGGCAGTGGGAGCAGTACTTC
cdr3_aa: CASSIVASGQWEQYF

v_call: TRBV29-1
d_call: -
clone_size: -
j_call: TRBJ2-1
cdr3_nt: TGCAGCGTCAGGGTAGCATCCTACAATGAGCAGTTCTTC
cdr3_aa: CSVRVASYNEQFF

v_call: TRBV5-4
d_call: TRBD1
clone_size: -
j_call: TRBJ1-2
cdr3_nt: TGTGCCAGCAGCTTGGCCCTACAGGGGGCGCATGGCTACACCTTC
cdr3_aa: CASSLALQGAHGYTF

v_call: TRBV6-6
d_call: TRBD2
clone_size: -
j_call: TRBJ2-3
cdr3_nt: TGTGCCAGCAGATATAGCGGGACTAGCACAGATACGCAGTATTTT
cdr3_aa: CASRYSGTSTDTQYF

v_call: TRBV29-1
d_call: TRBD2
clone_size: -
j_call: TRBJ2-2
cdr3_nt: TGCAGCGTTGAAGATGGGAGCGGGAGAAGGACCGGGGAGCTGTTTTTT
cdr3_aa: CSVEDGSGRRTGELFF

v_call: TRBV5-1
d_call: -
clone_size: -
j_call: TRBJ2-1
cdr3_nt: TGCGCCAGCAGCTTGGACGGTCTGGGACTCGAGCAGTTCTTC
cdr3_aa: CASSLDGLGLEQFF

v_call: TRBV6-5
d_call: -
clone_size: -
j_call: TRBJ2-5
cdr3_nt: TGTGCCAGCAGTTCCTACAGAGACATCCAAGAGACCCAGTACTTC
cdr3_aa: CASSSYRDIQETQYF

v_call: TRBV4-1
d_call: TRBD2
clone_size: -
j_call: TRBJ2-7
cdr3_nt: TGCGCCAGCAGCCAGATAGCGGGGAGCTCCTACGAGCAGTACTTC
cdr3_aa: CASSQIAGSSYEQYF

v_call: TRBV27
d_call: -
clone_size: -
j_call: TRBJ1-1
cdr3_nt: TGTGCCAGCAGTTTATTGGGCAGAAAGACTGAAGCTTTCTTT
cdr3_aa: CASSLLGRKTEAFF

v_call: TRBV10-2
d_call: TRBD1
clone_size: -
j_call: TRBJ2-7
cdr3_nt: TGCGCCAGCAGTGGCCCGGGACAGGGATCCTACGAGCAGTACTTC
cdr3_aa: CASSGPGQGSYEQYF

v_call: TRBV7-9
d_call: -
clone_size: -
j_call: TRBJ2-5
cdr3_nt: TGTGCCAGCAGCTTAGGTTACAGCCAAGAGACCCAGTACTTC
cdr3_aa: CASSLGYSQETQYF

v_call: TRBV11-1
d_call: -
clone_size: -
j_call: TRBJ1-1
cdr3_nt: TGTGCCAGCAGCTTAAACTCATTTTCCACGTACACTGAAGCTTTCTTT
cdr3_aa: CASSLNSFSTYTEAFF

v_call: TRBV5-6
d_call: TRBD2
clone_size: -
j_call: TRBJ2-2
cdr3_nt: TGTGCCAGCAGCTTTGGTTTCGAGGGGCGGGAGTATCGGACCGGGGAGCTGTTTTTT
cdr3_aa: CASSFGFEGREYRTGELFF

v_call: TRBV6-5
d_call: -
clone_size: few
j_call: TRBJ1-1
cdr3_nt: TGTGCCAGCAGTACTCCTAATCGGGGGACTGAAGCTTTCTTT
cdr3_aa: CASSTPNRGTEAFF

v_call: TRBV5-1
d_call: TRBD1
clone_size: few
j_call: TRBJ2-3
cdr3_nt: TGCGCCAGCAGCCCGGGGACAGGGCTGAGTGCAGATACGCAGTATTTT
cdr3_aa: CASSPGTGLSADTQYF

v_call: TRBV6-5
d_call: TRBD1
clone_size: once
j_call: TRBJ1-5
cdr3_nt: TGTGCCAGCAGTACGGGACAGGGTCAGCAGCCCCAGCATTTT
cdr3_aa: CASSTGQGQQPQHF

v_call: TRBV1
d_call: -
clone_size: -
j_call: TRBJ2-7
cdr3_nt: TGCACCAGCAGCCAAGATCCAGGCGGGAGCGCAATCTACGAGCAGTACTTC
cdr3_aa: CTSSQDPGGSAIYEQYF

v_call: TRBV27
d_call: TRBD2
clone_size: -
j_call: TRBJ2-1
cdr3_nt: TGTGCCAGCACCACGGGGCCTAGCGGTTCCTACAATGAGCAGTTCTTC
cdr3_aa: CASTTGPSGSYNEQFF

v_call: TRBV2
d_call: -
clone_size: -
j_call: TRBJ1-5
cdr3_nt: TGTGCCAGCAGTGCAAATAGCAATCAGCCCCAGCATTTT
cdr3_aa: CASSANSNQPQHF

v_call: TRBV2
d_call: TRBD1
clone_size: few
j_call: TRBJ1-2
cdr3_nt: TGTGCCAGCAGCCCCGACAGGGGAGAAGGCTACACCTTC
cdr3_aa: CASSPDRGEGYTF

v_call: TRBV5-1
d_call: TRBD1
clone_size: -
j_call: TRBJ2-5
cdr3_nt: TGCGCCAGCAGCTTGGACAGGGGGGTTGGAGAGACCCAGTACTTC
cdr3_aa: CASSLDRGVGETQYF

v_call: TRBV15
d_call: -
clone_size: -
j_call: TRBJ2-7
cdr3_nt: TGTGCCACCAGCAGGGTGACTTCTTACGAGCAGTACTTC
cdr3_aa: CATSRVTSYEQYF

v_call: TRBV6-5
d_call: TRBD1
clone_size: -
j_call: TRBJ2-7
cdr3_nt: TGTGCCAGCAGTTACGGGGTGACAGGGACGCTAAGCGAGCAGTACTTC
cdr3_aa: CASSYGVTGTLSEQYF

v_call: TRBV7-3
d_call: -
clone_size: -
j_call: TRBJ1-1
cdr3_nt: TGTGCCAGCAGTCATGGCTTGAACACTGAAGCTTTCTTT
cdr3_aa: CASSHGLNTEAFF

v_call: TRBV6-1
d_call: TRBD1
clone_size: -
j_call: TRBJ1-5
cdr3_nt: TGTGCCAGCAGTGAAGGGACAGGGTGGTATAGCAATCAGCCCCAGCATTTT
cdr3_aa: CASSEGTGWYSNQPQHF

v_call: TRBV19
d_call: -
clone_size: -
j_call: TRBJ2-1
cdr3_nt: TGTGCCAGTAGTATAAGGGCGGGACCGGAGCAGTTCTTC
cdr3_aa: CASSIRAGPEQFF

v_call: TRBV30
d_call: -
clone_size: -
j_call: TRBJ1-5
cdr3_nt: TGTGCCTGGAGTCGAAACGCCGGAGGGCCCCAGCATTTT
cdr3_aa: CAWSRNAGGPQHF

v_call: TRBV6-5
d_call: TRBD1
clone_size: once
j_call: TRBJ1-4
cdr3_nt: TGTGCCAGCGCCGTGAACCGGGACAGAAATGAAAAACTGTTTTTT
cdr3_aa: CASAVNRDRNEKLFF

v_call: TRBV5-1
d_call: TRBD2
clone_size: -
j_call: TRBJ2-7
cdr3_nt: TGCGCCAGCAGCGCCCTCTTCACTAGCGGGAGCAGGGAGCAGTACTTC
cdr3_aa: CASSALFTSGSREQYF

v_call: TRBV10-1
d_call: TRBD1
clone_size: once
j_call: TRBJ1-1
cdr3_nt: TGCGCCAGCAGTGAAGGGGGCTCGGTAAGCACTGAAGCTTTCTTT
cdr3_aa: CASSEGGSVSTEAFF

v_call: TRBV30
d_call: -
clone_size: -
j_call: TRBJ2-3
cdr3_nt: TGTGCCTGGACAGCAGATACGCAGTATTTT
cdr3_aa: CAWTADTQYF

v_call: TRBV5-1
d_call: -
clone_size: -
j_call: TRBJ1-4
cdr3_nt: TGCGCCAGCAGCTTGGCCTCTTTGGGGGGGCTGGGGGAAAAACTGTTTTTT
cdr3_aa: CASSLASLGGLGEKLFF

v_call: TRBV30
d_call: -
clone_size: -
j_call: TRBJ2-7
cdr3_nt: TGTGCCTGGAGTGTAGGGGGCTACGAGCAGTACTTC
cdr3_aa: CAWSVGGYEQYF

v_call: TRBV2
d_call: -
clone_size: -
j_call: TRBJ2-1
cdr3_nt: TGTGCCAGCAGTGAAGGGACAGATATCTACAATGAGCAGTTCTTC
cdr3_aa: CASSEGTDIYNEQFF

v_call: TRBV11-2
d_call: -
clone_size: -
j_call: TRBJ1-1
cdr3_nt: TGTGCCAGCAGCCTAACGAACACTGAAGCTTTCTTT
cdr3_aa: CASSLTNTEAFF

v_call: TRBV5-1
d_call: -
clone_size: -
j_call: TRBJ1-1
cdr3_nt: TGCGCCAGCAACCATCTAGGGGACACTGAAGCTTTCTTT
cdr3_aa: CASNHLGDTEAFF

v_call: TRBV5-1
d_call: TRBD1
clone_size: -
j_call: TRBJ2-5
cdr3_nt: TGCGCCAGCAGCTTGGACAGGGGGGTGGTCCAAGAGACCCAGTACTTC
cdr3_aa: CASSLDRGVVQETQYF

v_call: TRBV5-4
d_call: TRBD2
clone_size: once
j_call: TRBJ2-7
cdr3_nt: TGTGCCAGCAGCACCGGGACTAGTTGGGACGAGCAGTACTTC
cdr3_aa: CASSTGTSWDEQYF

v_call: TRBV19
d_call: TRBD2
clone_size: -
j_call: TRBJ2-1
cdr3_nt: TGTGCCAGTAGTTGGGCTAGCGGGAGCAATGAGCAGTTCTTC
cdr3_aa: CASSWASGSNEQFF

v_call: TRBV11-3
d_call: -
clone_size: -
j_call: TRBJ2-1
cdr3_nt: TGTGCCAGCAGCTTAAGGCTAGCGTTCAATGAGCAGTTCTTC
cdr3_aa: CASSLRLAFNEQFF

v_call: TRBV18
d_call: -
clone_size: -
j_call: TRBJ2-1
cdr3_nt: TGTGCCAGCTCACCACTGGGCAGGGGCGCAGGCAATGAGCAGTTCTTC
cdr3_aa: CASSPLGRGAGNEQFF

v_call: TRBV30
d_call: -
clone_size: -
j_call: TRBJ2-1
cdr3_nt: TGTGCCTGGGCCCATGGGGCCCCCAATGAGCAGTTCTTC
cdr3_aa: CAWAHGAPNEQFF

v_call: TRBV19
d_call: -
clone_size: -
j_call: TRBJ2-1
cdr3_nt: TGTGCCAGCTCGGAGGGGAGCTCCTACAATGAGCAGTTCTTC
cdr3_aa: CASSEGSSYNEQFF

v_call: TRBV7-9
d_call: -
clone_size: once
j_call: TRBJ2-1
cdr3_nt: TGTGCCAGCAGCTTAGAGGCAGGAAGCTCCTACAATGAGCAGTTCTTC
cdr3_aa: CASSLEAGSSYNEQFF

v_call: TRBV10-1
d_call: TRBD1
clone_size: -
j_call: TRBJ2-3
cdr3_nt: TGCGCCAGCAGGCCGGGACAGGGGACAGATACGCAGTATTTT
cdr3_aa: CASRPGQGTDTQYF

v_call: TRBV5-4
d_call: -
clone_size: -
j_call: TRBJ2-2
cdr3_nt: TGTGCCAGCAGCTTGGCCCCAGTCGCCGGGGAGCTGTTTTTT
cdr3_aa: CASSLAPVAGELFF

v_call: TRBV11-2
d_call: -
clone_size: -
j_call: TRBJ2-1
cdr3_nt: TGTGCCAGCAGCTTAGAGAGCGGCTCCTACAATGAGCAGTTCTTC
cdr3_aa: CASSLESGSYNEQFF

v_call: TRBV7-9
d_call: -
clone_size: -
j_call: TRBJ1-6
cdr3_nt: TGTGCCAGCAGCTTGAGGGCTTCACCCCTCCACTTT
cdr3_aa: CASSLRASPLHF

v_call: TRBV7-3
d_call: TRBD2
clone_size: few
j_call: TRBJ2-1
cdr3_nt: TGTGCCAGCAGCTTAATAGAACTAGCGGGAGATCGACCCAATGAGCAGTTCTTC
cdr3_aa: CASSLIELAGDRPNEQFF

v_call: TRBV7-3
d_call: -
clone_size: -
j_call: TRBJ1-2
cdr3_nt: TGTGCCAGCAGCCTAGTGGGGGGGCAGGGTGGCTACACCTTC
cdr3_aa: CASSLVGGQGGYTF

v_call: TRBV18
d_call: TRBD1
clone_size: -
j_call: TRBJ2-2
cdr3_nt: TGTGCCAGCTCCCAGGACAGGGGGAACACCGGGGAGCTGTTTTTT
cdr3_aa: CASSQDRGNTGELFF